These 23 T cell receptor beta chains originate from one sample sequenced in a study of synovial regulatory T cells in juvenile arthritis. TCRdb's table, derived via immunoSEQ multiplex PCR, lists solely in-frame clones and lacks some. The sample table includes approximately 3,100 clones. Each patient with active arthritis gave synovial fluid along with matched peripheral blood. Sequences were obtained from Treg cells from the synovium. These receptors came from a donor younger than 30 with juvenile idiopathic arthritis.

The rearrangement links TRBV4-1 to TRBJ1-4. CDR1 and CDR2 from the germline V gene are MGHRA and YSYEKL. The CDR3 totals 13 residues. No DNA is recorded. CDR3 residues: CASSPPFSEKLFF.

This clone is labeled medium-sized based on frequency. V is TRBV19 and J is TRBJ2-4; the D gene TCRdb calls, TRBD1, cannot be checked with no DNA. Germline values: CDR1 LNHDA, CDR2 SQIVND (reference sequence). The length of the CDR3 is 13 residues. No DNA sequence was recorded. CDR3 protein: CASTGLAKNIQYF.

By frequency, this clone is medium-sized (0.01 to 0.1%). The V and J genes are TRBV18 and TRBJ1-1; as DNA is missing, the TRBD1 call by TCRdb cannot be tested. This CDR3 has 13 amino acids. No DNA sequence was recorded. Germline CDR1 is KGHSH and CDR2 is LQKENI. This CDR3 is CASSPGQTLEAFF.

The chain is built from TRBV6-6 and TRBJ1-5; TCRdb calls TRBD1, which cannot be checked without DNA. The CDR3 has 16 residues. No DNA is listed. Germline CDR1 is MNHNY and CDR2 is SVGAGI (reference sequence). The CDR3 spells CASTQTGTALNQPQHF.

This chain links TRBV5-1 with TRBJ2-5; TCRdb lists TRBD2, though no DNA is available to test this call. The CDR3 runs to 14 residues. DNA for this receptor is not on file. CDR1 is SGHRS and CDR2 is YFSETQ in the germline V gene. CDR3 sequence: CASSLGGSPETQYF.

The V call is TRBV19, the J call TRBJ1-5. This CDR3 is 15 amino acids long. This entry has no DNA. From germline, CDR1 is LNHDA and CDR2 SQIVND (reference sequence). This CDR3 is CASALGGAMRQPQHF.

Measured by frequency, this clone is medium-sized. The chain employs TRBV10-3 and TRBJ2-7; TCRdb selects TRBD2, and the lack of DNA leaves this call unchecked. Germline loops: CDR1 ENHRY, CDR2 SYGVKD. The CDR3 has 12 residues. No DNA is listed. CDR3: CAIRDSAYEQYF.

This clone ranks as medium-sized in terms of frequency. The rearrangement uses TRBV15 and TRBJ1-4; there is no DNA to check the TCRdb D call of TRBD1. The CDR3 is 12 amino acids. DNA was not recorded. The V gene's germline CDR1 is LNHNV and CDR2 YYDKDF (reference sequence). The CDR3 spells CATSINQGLQNF. The whole variable domain, filled in from reference TRBV15 and TRBJ1-4, reads DAMVIQNPRYQVTQFGKPVTLSCSQTLNHNVMYWYQQKSSQAPKLLFHYYDKDFNNEADTPDNFQSRRPNTSFCFLDIRSPGLGDTAMYLCATSINQGLQNFGSGTQLSVL.

The J gene is TRBJ2-7, the V gene TRBV18; TCRdb reports TRBD2, a call that lacks DNA to check it against. CDR1 is KGHSH, CDR2 LQKENI, per germline. CDR3 size: 13 residues. Only the protein is available. Here the CDR3 reads CASSEASVYEQYF. Based on the CDR3 plus reference TRBV18 and TRBJ2-7, the full variable domain is NAGVMQNPRHLVRRRGQEARLRCSPMKGHSHVYWYRQLPEEGLKFMVYLQKENIIDESGMPKERFSAEFPKEGPSILRIQQVVRGDSAAYFCASSEASVYEQYFGPGTRLTVT.

This clone is labeled medium-sized (0.01 to 0.1%) based on frequency. V gene TRBV11-3 combines with J gene TRBJ2-1; TCRdb outputs TRBD2, but without DNA this stays unchecked. Germline assignment: CDR1 SGHNT and CDR2 YENEEA. This CDR3 has 16 amino acids. The DNA is not on file. The CDR3 protein is CASSWGGGVGSNEQFF.

This clone is classed as medium-sized by frequency. The rearrangement links TRBV4-2 to TRBJ1-2; checking the TCRdb D call of TRBD1 is not possible without DNA. Germline loops: CDR1 LGHNA, CDR2 YNFKEQ. CDR3 length: 15 amino acids. No DNA is listed. Here the CDR3 reads CASSQGDRGMDGYTF.

V gene TRBV9 combines with J gene TRBJ1-5; with no DNA, the TCRdb D assignment of TRBD1 cannot be verified. This CDR3 is 15 amino acids long. No DNA accompanies this entry. Germline-derived CDR1 and CDR2 are SGDLS and YYNGEE. CDR3 amino acids: CASSAGDSYNQPQHF.

The chain is built from TRBV6-6 and TRBJ1-5; TCRdb's D gene call, TRBD1, goes unchecked for lack of DNA. Germline V gene sequence: CDR1 MNHNY, CDR2 SVGAGI (reference sequence). This CDR3 has 14 amino acids. There is no recorded DNA. CDR3 protein: CASSYWPEDQPQHF.

The V call is TRBV28, the J call TRBJ2-7; there is no DNA to check the TCRdb D call of TRBD2. The V gene's germline CDR1 is MDHEN and CDR2 SYDVKM. The length of the CDR3 is 15 residues. The record lacks a DNA sequence. The CDR3 here is CASSFFAAGSDEQYF.

This rearrangement joins TRBV5-5 to TRBJ1-5; the TCRdb call, TRBD1, lacks DNA for checking. Germline loops: CDR1 SGHKS, CDR2 YYEKEE (reference sequence). The length of the CDR3 is 15 residues. No DNA is listed. The CDR3 sequence: CASSPQTGGYQPQHF.

The chain couples TRBV7-2 to TRBJ1-2. CDR3 size: 13 residues. A DNA sequence was not provided. Germline loops: CDR1 SGHTA, CDR2 FQGNSA. CDR3 residues: CASSPNTGGGYTF.

The V gene is TRBV6-1, the J gene TRBJ1-1. This CDR3 is built from 14 residues. The DNA is not on file. Per the germline V gene, CDR1 is MNHNS and CDR2 is SASEGT. CDR3 residues: CASRVELLGTEAFF.

V is TRBV20-1 and J is TRBJ2-3. The germline CDR1 and CDR2 sequences are DFQATT and SNEGSKA (reference sequence). The CDR3 length is 10 residues. The DNA is not on file. The CDR3 sequence: CSAGSDTQYF.

The chain carries TRBV28 and TRBJ2-3; TCRdb lists TRBD1, though no DNA is available to test this call. The CDR3 has 16 residues. No DNA appears here. Per the germline V gene, CDR1 is MDHEN and CDR2 is SYDVKM. CDR3 region: CASSPPRRQSTDTQYF.

The gene calls are TRBV7-2 and TRBJ2-4; without DNA, the TCRdb call of TRBD2 cannot be checked. The germline V gene encodes CDR1 SGHTA and CDR2 FQGNSA. The CDR3 is 15 residues long. The DNA is not on file. CDR3 loop: CASSLEWRAKNIQYF.

The rearrangement joins TRBV28 to TRBJ1-2. CDR1 MDHEN and CDR2 SYDVKM come from the germline V gene. The CDR3 consists of 14 residues. The DNA is not on file. CDR3 sequence reads: CASSSSWVPYGYTF.

The gene calls are TRBV11-3 and TRBJ1-6; no DNA is available, so the TRBD1 call from TCRdb remains unchecked. The germline V gene has CDR1 SGHNT and CDR2 YENEEA. The CDR3 totals 13 residues. No DNA accompanies this entry. This CDR3 is CASSQGVNSPLHF. Full variable domain (outside the CDR3, taken from reference TRBV11-3 and TRBJ1-6): EAGVVQSPRYKIIEKKQPVAFWCNPISGHNTLYWYLQNLGQGPELLIRYENEEAVDDSQLPKDRFSAERLKGVDSTLKIQPAELGDSAVYLCASSQGVNSPLHFGNGTRLTVT.

This chain uses TRBV19 with TRBJ2-3. In germline, CDR1 is LNHDA, CDR2 SQIVND (reference sequence). The CDR3 runs 13 residues. There is no recorded DNA. This CDR3 reads CASSPKPWDTQYF. Filled out from reference TRBV19 and TRBJ2-3, the complete variable domain reads DGGITQSPKYLFRKEGQNVTLSCEQNLNHDAMYWYRQDPGQGLRLIYYSQIVNDFQKGDIAEGYSVSREKKESFPLTVTSAQKNPTAFYLCASSPKPWDTQYFGPGTRLTVL.